This TCR beta chain was sequenced in a study of blood T cell repertoires in COVID-19. Study-level information: Sample material is recorded as cDNA or gDNA derived from T cells, B-cell-depleted T cells, or PBMCs.

This clone occurred a few times. The CDR3 has 12 amino acids. Trimming took off 1 base at V and 10 bases at J, with 10 bases between the two ends. Germline loops: CDR1 SEHNR, CDR2 FQNEAQ (reference sequence). The repertoire was sequenced with immunoSEQ multiplex PCR; TCRdb's copy has only in-frame clones and lacks some. The sample consists of roughly 100,000 clones, around 74% of them appearing once. The sequence derives from a woman in her sixties or seventies with acute or convalescent COVID-19. The sequenced sample was peripheral blood. This chain uses TRBV7-9 with TRBJ1-1; D ambiguous. The CDR3 sequence is CASSLVAGLAFF. In nucleotides, the CDR3 is TGTGCCAGCAGCTTAGTCGCAGGCCTAGCTTTCTTT.